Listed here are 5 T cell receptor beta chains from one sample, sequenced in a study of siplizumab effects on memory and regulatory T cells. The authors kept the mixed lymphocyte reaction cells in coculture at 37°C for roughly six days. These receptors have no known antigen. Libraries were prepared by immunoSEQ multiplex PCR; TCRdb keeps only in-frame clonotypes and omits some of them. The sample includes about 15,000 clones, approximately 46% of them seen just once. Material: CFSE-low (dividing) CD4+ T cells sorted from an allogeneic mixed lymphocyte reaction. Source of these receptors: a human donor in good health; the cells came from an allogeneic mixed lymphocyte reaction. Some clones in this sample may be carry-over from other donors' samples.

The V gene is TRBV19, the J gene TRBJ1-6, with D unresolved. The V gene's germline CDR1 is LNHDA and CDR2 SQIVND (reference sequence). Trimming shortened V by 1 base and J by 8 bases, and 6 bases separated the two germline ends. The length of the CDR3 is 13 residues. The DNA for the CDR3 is TGTGCCAGTAGTATAGGTCAGGATTCACCCCTCCACTTT. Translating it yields CASSIGQDSPLHF.

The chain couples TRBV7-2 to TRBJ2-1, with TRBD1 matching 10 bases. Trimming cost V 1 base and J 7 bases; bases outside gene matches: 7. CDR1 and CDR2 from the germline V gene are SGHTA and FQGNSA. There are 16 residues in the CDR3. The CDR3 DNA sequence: TGTGCCAGCAGCTTAGATTGGGACAGGGGCAGGAATGAGCAGTTCTTC. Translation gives CASSLDWDRGRNEQFF.

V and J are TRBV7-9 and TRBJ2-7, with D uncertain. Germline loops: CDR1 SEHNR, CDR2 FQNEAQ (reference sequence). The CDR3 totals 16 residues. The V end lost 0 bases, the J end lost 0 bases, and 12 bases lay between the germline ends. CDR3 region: CASSLALSRSSYEQYF. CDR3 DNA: TGTGCCAGCAGCTTAGCGCTATCCAGGAGCTCCTACGAGCAGTACTTC.

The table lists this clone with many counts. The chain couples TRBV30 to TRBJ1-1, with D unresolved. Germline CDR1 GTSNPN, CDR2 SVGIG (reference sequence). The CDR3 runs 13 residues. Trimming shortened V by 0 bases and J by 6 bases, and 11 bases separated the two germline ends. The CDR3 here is CAWSVAASAEAFF. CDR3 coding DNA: TGTGCCTGGAGTGTAGCGGCCTCTGCTGAAGCTTTCTTT.

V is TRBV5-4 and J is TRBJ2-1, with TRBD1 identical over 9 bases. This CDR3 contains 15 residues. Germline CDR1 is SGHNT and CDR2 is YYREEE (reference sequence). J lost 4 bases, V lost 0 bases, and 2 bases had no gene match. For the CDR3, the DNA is TGTGCCAGCAGCTTGGACAGGGGGCGGTACAATGAGCAGTTCTTC. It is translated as CASSLDRGRYNEQFF.